Sequencing of this T cell receptor (beta chain) was carried out in a study of blood T cell repertoires in COVID-19. Study background: COVID-19 samples collected from the United States, Italy and Spain covered acute and convalescent phases. PBMCs, B-cell-depleted T cells, or T cells were the source of the cDNA or gDNA that made up the material.

Per the original data handling: Reference gene primers were amplified, and this amplification served to estimate nucleated cell counts. Generated by immunoSEQ multiplex PCR, the TCRdb table keeps only in-frame clones and is missing some. D and trimming come from the DNA, and the V and J calls and clone size come from that table. The data show around 100,000 clones, 87% seen once. Per the germline V gene, CDR1 is MNHEY and CDR2 is SVGAGI. The junction had 9 bases not matched to a gene; V was cut back by 10 bases and J by 2 bases. The CDR3 sequence is 14 residues long. This sequence originates from a man aged 45 to 65 in a cohort sampled during active COVID-19. The source material was peripheral blood. The chain has TRBV6-5 and TRBJ2-7, with 9 bases that match TRBD2. CDR3 coding DNA: TGTGCCACCACACGGCGGGGGGGCGCCTACGAGCAGTACTTC. Its protein is CATTRRGGAYEQYF.